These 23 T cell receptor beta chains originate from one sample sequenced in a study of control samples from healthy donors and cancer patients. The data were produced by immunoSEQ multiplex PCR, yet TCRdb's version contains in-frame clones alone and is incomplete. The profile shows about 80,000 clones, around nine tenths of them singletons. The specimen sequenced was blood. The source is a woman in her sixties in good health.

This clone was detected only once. The CDR3 region has the DNA TGTGCCAGCAGCTCTTCCCAAATCGAGCAGTACTTC. Translating it yields CASSSSQIEQYF. This chain links TRBV11-3 with TRBJ2-7; no firm D call. The CDR3 contains 12 residues. V was pared by 4 bases and J by 6 bases, with 10 bases between. Looked up from germline, CDR1 is SGHNT and CDR2 is YENEEA.

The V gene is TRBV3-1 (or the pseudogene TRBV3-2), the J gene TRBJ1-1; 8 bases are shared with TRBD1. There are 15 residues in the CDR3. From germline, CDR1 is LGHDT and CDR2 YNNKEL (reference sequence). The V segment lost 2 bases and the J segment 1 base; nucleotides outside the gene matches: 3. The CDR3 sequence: CASSQRTGQNTEAFF. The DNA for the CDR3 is TGTGCCAGCAGCCAAAGGACAGGGCAGAACACTGAAGCTTTCTTT.

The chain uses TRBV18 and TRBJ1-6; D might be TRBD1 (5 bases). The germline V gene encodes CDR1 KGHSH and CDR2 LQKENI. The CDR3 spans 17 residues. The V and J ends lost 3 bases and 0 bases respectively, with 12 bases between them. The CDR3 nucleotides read TGTGCCAGCTCACCTCGGGGGGGGAGCTCCTATAATTCACCCCTCCACTTT. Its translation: CASSPRGGSSYNSPLHF.

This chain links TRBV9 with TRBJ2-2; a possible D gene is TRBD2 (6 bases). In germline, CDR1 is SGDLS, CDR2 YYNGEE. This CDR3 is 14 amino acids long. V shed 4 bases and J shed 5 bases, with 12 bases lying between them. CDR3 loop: CASSSRLETGELFF. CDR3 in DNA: TGTGCCAGCAGCTCACGACTAGAAACCGGGGAGCTGTTTTTT.

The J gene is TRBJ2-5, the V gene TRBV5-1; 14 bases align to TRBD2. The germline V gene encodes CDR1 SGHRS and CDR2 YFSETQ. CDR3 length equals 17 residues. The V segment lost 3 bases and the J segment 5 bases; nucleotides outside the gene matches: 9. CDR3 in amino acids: CASSSLARTSGRETQYF. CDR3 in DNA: TGCGCCAGCAGCTCTTTAGCGCGGACTAGCGGGAGGGAGACCCAGTACTTC. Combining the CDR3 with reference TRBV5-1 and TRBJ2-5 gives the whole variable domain KAGVTQTPRYLIKTRGQQVTLSCSPISGHRSVSWYQQTPGQGLQFLFEYFSETQRNKGNFPGRFSGRQFSNSRSEMNVSTLELGDSALYLCASSSLARTSGRETQYFGPGTRLLVL.

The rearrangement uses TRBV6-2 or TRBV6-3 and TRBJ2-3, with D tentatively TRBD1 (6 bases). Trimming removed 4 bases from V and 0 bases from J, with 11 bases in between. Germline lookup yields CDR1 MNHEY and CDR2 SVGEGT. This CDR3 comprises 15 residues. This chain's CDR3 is CASSWTESSTDTQYF. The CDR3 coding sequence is TGTGCCAGCAGTTGGACAGAGAGTAGCACAGATACGCAGTATTTT.

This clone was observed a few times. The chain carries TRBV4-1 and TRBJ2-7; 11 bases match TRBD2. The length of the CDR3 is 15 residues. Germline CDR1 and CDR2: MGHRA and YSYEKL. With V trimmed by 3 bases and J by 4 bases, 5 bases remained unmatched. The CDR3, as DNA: TGCGCCAGCAGCCACCCGACTAGCGGGAATTACGAGCAGTACTTC. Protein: CASSHPTSGNYEQYF.

The CDR3 sequence: CASSFGQGNEAFF. The CDR3, as DNA: TGTGCCAGCAGCTTCGGACAGGGAAATGAAGCTTTCTTT. The chain employs TRBV7-9 and TRBJ1-1, with 8 bases that match TRBD1. The CDR3 totals 13 residues. Looked up from germline, CDR1 is SEHNR and CDR2 is FQNEAQ (reference sequence). With 3 bases clipped from V and 7 bases from J, the junction kept 4 bases outside the gene matches.

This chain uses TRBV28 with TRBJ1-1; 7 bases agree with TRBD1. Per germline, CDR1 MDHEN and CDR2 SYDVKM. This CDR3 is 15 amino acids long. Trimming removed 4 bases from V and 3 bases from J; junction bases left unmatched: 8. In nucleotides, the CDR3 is TGTGCCAGCAGTTCGACAGGGAGGGCGGACACTGAAGCTTTCTTT. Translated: CASSSTGRADTEAFF.

The CDR3 DNA reads TGTGCCAGCAGCCACGGACAGGGGGCTTTTGGGAATGGCTACACCTTC. It is translated as CASSHGQGAFGNGYTF. The gene calls are TRBV7-2 and TRBJ1-2; 11 nucleotides match TRBD1. The germline CDR1 and CDR2 sequences are SGHTA and FQGNSA. This CDR3 is 16 amino acids long. V lost 5 bases to trimming and J lost 6 bases; unmatched junction nucleotides: 11.

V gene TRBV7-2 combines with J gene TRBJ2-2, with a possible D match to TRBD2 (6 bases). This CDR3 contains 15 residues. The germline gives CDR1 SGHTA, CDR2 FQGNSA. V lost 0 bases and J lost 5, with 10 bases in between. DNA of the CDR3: TGTGCCAGCAGCTTAGCTAGGGCGGGGACCGGGGAGCTGTTTTTT. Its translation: CASSLARAGTGELFF.

CDR3 in amino acids: CASSLLVRGVPFF. Written as DNA, the CDR3 is TGTGCCAGCAGCTTATTAGTCCGAGGGGTCCCGTTCTTC. The chain combines TRBV11-1 with TRBJ2-1; D possibly matches TRBD1 or TRBD2 (5 bases each). The V gene lost 2 bases and the J gene lost 15 bases, with 17 bases spanning the gap. Per the germline V gene, CDR1 is SGHAT and CDR2 is FQDESV (reference sequence). The CDR3 covers 13 residues.

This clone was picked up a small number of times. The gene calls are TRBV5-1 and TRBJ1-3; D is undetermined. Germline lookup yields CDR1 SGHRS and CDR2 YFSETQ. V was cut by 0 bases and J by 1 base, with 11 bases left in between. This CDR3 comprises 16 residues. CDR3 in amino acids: CASSLDSPGSGNTIYF. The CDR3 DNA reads TGCGCCAGCAGCTTGGACAGCCCGGGTTCTGGAAACACCATATATTTT.

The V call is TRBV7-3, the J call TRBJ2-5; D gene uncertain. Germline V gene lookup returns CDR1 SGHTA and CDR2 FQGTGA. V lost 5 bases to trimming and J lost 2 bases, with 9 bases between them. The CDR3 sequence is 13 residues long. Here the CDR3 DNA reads TGTGCCAGCAGCCCCGGTCCACAAGAGACCCAGTACTTC. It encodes CASSPGPQETQYF.

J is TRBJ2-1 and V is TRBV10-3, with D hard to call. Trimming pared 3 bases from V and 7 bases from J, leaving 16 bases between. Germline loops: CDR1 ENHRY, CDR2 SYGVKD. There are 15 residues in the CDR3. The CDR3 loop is CAISESAASPNEQFF. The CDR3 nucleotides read TGTGCCATCAGTGAATCGGCGGCTTCTCCTAATGAGCAGTTCTTC.

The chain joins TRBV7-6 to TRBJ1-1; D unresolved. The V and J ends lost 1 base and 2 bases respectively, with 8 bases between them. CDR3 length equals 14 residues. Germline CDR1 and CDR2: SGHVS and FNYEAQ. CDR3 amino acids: CASSLGVGNTEAFF. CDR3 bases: TGTGCCAGCAGCTTAGGTGTGGGAAACACTGAAGCTTTCTTT.

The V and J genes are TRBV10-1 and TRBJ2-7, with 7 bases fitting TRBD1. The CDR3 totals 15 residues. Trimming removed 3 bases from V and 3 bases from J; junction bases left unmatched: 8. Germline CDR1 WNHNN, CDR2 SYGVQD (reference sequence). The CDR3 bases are TGCGCCAGCAGTGATCACCGGGACAGACACTACGAGCAGTACTTC. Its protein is CASSDHRDRHYEQYF.

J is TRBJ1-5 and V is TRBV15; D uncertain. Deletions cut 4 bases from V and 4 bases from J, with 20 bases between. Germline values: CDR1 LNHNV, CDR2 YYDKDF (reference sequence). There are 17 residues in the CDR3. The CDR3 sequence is CATSIPPRSRFNQPQHF. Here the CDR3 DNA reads TGTGCCACCAGCATCCCCCCCCGATCCCGTTTTAATCAGCCCCAGCATTTT.

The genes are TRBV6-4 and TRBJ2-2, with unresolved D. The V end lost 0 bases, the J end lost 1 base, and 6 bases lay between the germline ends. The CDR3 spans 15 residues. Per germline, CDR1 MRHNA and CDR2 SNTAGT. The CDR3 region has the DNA TGTGCCAGCAGTGACTCAGTAGGGAACACCGGGGAGCTGTTTTTT. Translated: CASSDSVGNTGELFF.

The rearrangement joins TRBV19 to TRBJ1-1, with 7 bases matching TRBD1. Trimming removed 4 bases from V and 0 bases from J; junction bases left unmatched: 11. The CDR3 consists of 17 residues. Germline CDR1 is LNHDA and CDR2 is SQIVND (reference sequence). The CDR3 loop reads CASSTHRGPYMNTEAFF. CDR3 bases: TGTGCCAGTAGTACCCACAGGGGACCATACATGAACACTGAAGCTTTCTTT. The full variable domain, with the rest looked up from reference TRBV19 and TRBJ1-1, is DGGITQSPKYLFRKEGQNVTLSCEQNLNHDAMYWYRQDPGQGLRLIYYSQIVNDFQKGDIAEGYSVSREKKESFPLTVTSAQKNPTAFYLCASSTHRGPYMNTEAFFGQGTRLTVV.

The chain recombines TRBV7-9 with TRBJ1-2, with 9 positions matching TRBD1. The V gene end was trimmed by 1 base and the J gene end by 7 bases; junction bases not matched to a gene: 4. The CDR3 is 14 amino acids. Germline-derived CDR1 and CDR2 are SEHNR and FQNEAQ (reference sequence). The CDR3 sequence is CASSLGQGESGYTF. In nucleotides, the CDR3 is TGTGCCAGCAGCTTAGGACAGGGGGAAAGTGGCTACACCTTC.

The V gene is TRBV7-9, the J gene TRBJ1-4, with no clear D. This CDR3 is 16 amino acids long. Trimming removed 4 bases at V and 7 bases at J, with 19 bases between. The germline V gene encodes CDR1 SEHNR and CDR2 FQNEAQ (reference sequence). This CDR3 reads CASSSDRVGVLEKLFF. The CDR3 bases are TGTGCCAGCAGCTCCGACCGAGTTGGCGTTCTTGAAAAACTGTTTTTT.

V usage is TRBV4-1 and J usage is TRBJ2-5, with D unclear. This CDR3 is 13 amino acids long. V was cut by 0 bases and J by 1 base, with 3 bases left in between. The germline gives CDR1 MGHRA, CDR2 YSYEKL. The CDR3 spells CASSQDSQETQYF. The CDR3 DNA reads TGCGCCAGCAGCCAAGACAGCCAAGAGACCCAGTACTTC.